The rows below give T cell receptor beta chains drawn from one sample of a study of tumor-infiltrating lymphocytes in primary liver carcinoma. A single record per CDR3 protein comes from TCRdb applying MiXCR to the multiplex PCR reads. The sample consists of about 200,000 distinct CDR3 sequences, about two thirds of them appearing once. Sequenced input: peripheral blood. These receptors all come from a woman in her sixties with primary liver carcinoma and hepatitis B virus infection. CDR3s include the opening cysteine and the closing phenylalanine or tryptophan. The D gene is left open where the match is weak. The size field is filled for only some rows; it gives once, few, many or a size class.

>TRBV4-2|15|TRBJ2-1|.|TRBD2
CVSGEGLAGASEQFF
TGTGTCAGCGGGGAGGGACTTGCGGGAGCGTCTGAGCAGTTCTTC
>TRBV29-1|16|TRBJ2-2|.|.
CSVTNGLGMGTGELFF
TGCAGCGTTACTAACGGACTGGGCATGGGAACCGGGGAGCTGTTTTTT
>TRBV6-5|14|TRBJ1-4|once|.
CASRMIATNEKLFF
TGTGCCAGCAGAATGATTGCAACTAATGAAAAACTGTTTTTT
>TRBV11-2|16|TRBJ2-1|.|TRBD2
CASSSLGGSSYNKQFF
TGTGCCAGCAGCTCCCTGGGAGGGTCCTCCTACAATAAGCAATTCTTC
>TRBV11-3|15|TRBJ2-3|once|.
CASSLDRHTTDTEYF
TGTGCCAGCAGCTTAGATCGACATACTACTGATACAGAGTATTTT
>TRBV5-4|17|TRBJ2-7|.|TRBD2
CAISSQTLAGGSYEQYF
TGTGCCATCAGCTCCCAGACACTAGCGGGAGGTAGCTACGAGCAGTACTTC
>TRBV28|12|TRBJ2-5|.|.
CGSKDLQETQYF
TGTGGCTCTAAGGACTTACAAGAGACCCAGTACTTC
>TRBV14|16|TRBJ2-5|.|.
CASSQGGRGSWETQYF
TGTGCCAGCAGTCAAGGAGGTAGAGGGAGTTGGGAGACCCAGTACTTC
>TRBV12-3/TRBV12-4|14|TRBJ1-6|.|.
CASSLRQENSPLHF
TGTGCCAGCAGTTTGAGACAGGAGAATTCGCCCCTCCACTTT
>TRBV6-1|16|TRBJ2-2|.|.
CASSSGISVSTGELFF
TGTGCCAGCAGCTCCGGGATTAGCGTTAGCACCGGGGAGCTGTTTTTT
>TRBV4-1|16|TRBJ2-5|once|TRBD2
CASMQEGSGRAGTQYF
TGCGCCAGCATGCAAGAAGGTAGCGGGAGGGCGGGAACCCAGTACTTC